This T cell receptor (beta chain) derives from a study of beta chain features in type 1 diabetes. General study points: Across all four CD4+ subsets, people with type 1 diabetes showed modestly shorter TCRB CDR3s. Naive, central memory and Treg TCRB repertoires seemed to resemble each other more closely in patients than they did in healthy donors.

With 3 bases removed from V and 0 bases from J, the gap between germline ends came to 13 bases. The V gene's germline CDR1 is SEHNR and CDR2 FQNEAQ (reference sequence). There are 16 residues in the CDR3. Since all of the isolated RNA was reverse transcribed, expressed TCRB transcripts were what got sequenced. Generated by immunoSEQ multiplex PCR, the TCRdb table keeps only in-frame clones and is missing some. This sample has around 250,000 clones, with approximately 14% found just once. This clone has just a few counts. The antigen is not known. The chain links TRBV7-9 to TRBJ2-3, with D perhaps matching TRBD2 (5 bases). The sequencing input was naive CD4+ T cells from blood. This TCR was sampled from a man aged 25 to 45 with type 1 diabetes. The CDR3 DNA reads TGTGCCAGCAGCTTCGCAAGAGGGTCTAGCACAGATACGCAGTATTTT. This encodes CASSFARGSSTDTQYF.